This entry lists 31 T cell receptor beta chains sequenced from one sample in a study of shared clonotypes between healthy human individuals. The repertoire was sequenced with immunoSEQ multiplex PCR; TCRdb's copy has only in-frame clones and lacks some. The sample lists about 2.1 million clones; more than 85% were seen once. Naive CD8 isolation took CD45RO-negative cells positively selected for CCR7 and excluded terminally differentiated effector memory CD45RA+ cells. Sequenced input: naive CD8+ T cells from PBMCs. Receptor source: a man between 18 and 29 years old in good health. Some clones in this sample may be carry-over from other donors' samples.

The genes are TRBV13 and TRBJ2-2, with a tentative D call TRBD2 (7 bases). The CDR3 extends over 17 amino acids. V was shortened by 1 base and J by 5 bases, with 17 bases between the two germline ends. Germline CDR1 reads PRHDT; CDR2 reads FYEKMQ (reference sequence). CDR3 bases: TGTGCCAGCAGCTTAGCTACAGGGCAGGGAGGGACCGGGGAGCTGTTTTTT. Translation: CASSLATGQGGTGELFF.

V usage is TRBV11-2 and J usage is TRBJ1-6; no clear D gene. Deletions cut 5 bases from V and 6 bases from J, with 14 bases between. CDR3 length: 15 residues. Per the germline V gene, CDR1 is SGHAT and CDR2 is FQNNGV. For the CDR3, the DNA is TGTGCCAGCAGCCCCCGCCAAACCAGTAATTCACCCCTCCACTTT. This codes for CASSPRQTSNSPLHF. Combining the CDR3 with reference TRBV11-2 and TRBJ1-6 gives the whole variable domain EAGVAQSPRYKIIEKRQSVAFWCNPISGHATLYWYQQILGQGPKLLIQFQNNGVVDDSQLPKDRFSAERLKGVDSTLKIQPAKLEDSAVYLCASSPRQTSNSPLHFGNGTRLTVT.

This chain uses TRBV7-9 with TRBJ1-1, with D possibly matching TRBD1 (5 bases). The V and J ends lost 5 bases and 0 bases respectively, with 13 bases between them. This CDR3 comprises 15 residues. Germline loops: CDR1 SEHNR, CDR2 FQNEAQ (reference sequence). This CDR3 is CASSRATVMNTEAFF. In DNA form, the CDR3 reads TGTGCCAGCAGCCGCGCGACAGTTATGAACACTGAAGCTTTCTTT. The entire variable domain, with the rest obtained from reference TRBV7-9 and TRBJ1-1, is as follows: DTGVSQNPRHKITKRGQNVTFRCDPISEHNRLYWYRQTLGQGPEFLTYFQNEAQLEKSRLLSDRFSAERPKGSFSTLEIQRTEQGDSAMYLCASSRATVMNTEAFFGQGTRLTVV.

J is TRBJ2-3 and V is TRBV27; 9 nucleotides align to TRBD2. CDR1 and CDR2 (germline): MNHEY, SMNVEV (reference sequence). The length of the CDR3 is 14 residues. The V gene end was trimmed by 3 bases and the J gene end by 4 bases; junction bases not matched to a gene: 2. CDR3 sequence (DNA): TGTGCCAGCAGTTTGCTAGCGGGACCAGATACGCAGTATTTT. This translates into CASSLLAGPDTQYF.

The rearrangement uses TRBV10-3 and TRBJ2-5; possible D gene TRBD2, 6 bases. Germline CDR1 and CDR2: ENHRY and SYGVKD. Trimming removed 2 bases from V and 7 bases from J, with 8 bases in between. This CDR3 is 12 amino acids long. This CDR3 is CAISEAGWTQYF. DNA for the CDR3: TGTGCCATCAGTGAGGCGGGATGGACCCAGTACTTC.

The CDR3 region is CASSLRAGEGEDYGYTF. CDR3 coding DNA: TGCGCCAGCAGCTTGAGGGCAGGGGAGGGTGAGGACTATGGCTACACCTTC. The rearrangement uses TRBV5-1 and TRBJ1-2, with D possibly TRBD1 on 6 matching bases. Trimming left V 1 base short and J 3 bases short, with 19 bases between. CDR1 and CDR2 from the germline V gene are SGHRS and YFSETQ. This CDR3 is built from 17 residues. The full variable domain, in which reference TRBV5-1 and TRBJ1-2 provide the parts outside the CDR3, is KAGVTQTPRYLIKTRGQQVTLSCSPISGHRSVSWYQQTPGQGLQFLFEYFSETQRNKGNFPGRFSGRQFSNSRSEMNVSTLELGDSALYLCASSLRAGEGEDYGYTFGSGTRLTVV.

The V and J genes are TRBV6-1 and TRBJ2-7; perhaps D is TRBD1 or TRBD2 (5 bases each). The CDR3 covers 15 residues. Trimming cost V 1 base and J 5 bases, with 15 bases left between them. Per the germline V gene, CDR1 is MNHNS and CDR2 is SASEGT. In DNA form, the CDR3 reads TGTGCCAGCAGTGAAGGTCGGAACAGGAGGAACGAGCAGTACTTC. The encoded protein is CASSEGRNRRNEQYF.

Only one count was recorded for this clone. This sequence joins TRBV7-9 and TRBJ1-3; TRBD1 might be the D (6 bases). Trimming cost V 7 bases and J 3 bases, with 19 bases left between them. CDR3 length: 16 residues. CDR1 is SEHNR and CDR2 is FQNEAQ in the germline V gene (reference sequence). CDR3: CASTEGGWAVGNTIYF. CDR3 DNA: TGTGCCAGCACCGAAGGGGGGTGGGCTGTTGGAAACACCATATATTTT.

As to this clone: The identical CDR3 is also encoded by other nucleotide sequences in the sample. This chain joins TRBV4-1 and TRBJ2-7, with D possibly matching TRBD2 (5 bases). Trimming took off 0 bases at V and 4 bases at J, with 13 bases between the two ends. Per the germline V gene, CDR1 is MGHRA and CDR2 is YSYEKL. The length of the CDR3 is 15 residues. The CDR3 nucleotides read TGCGCCAGCAGCCAAGATCGGGGAACCGGGTACGAGCAGTACTTC. This sequence encodes CASSQDRGTGYEQYF.

The V and J genes are TRBV16 and TRBJ1-1; D perhaps matches TRBD1 (6 bases). V lost 3 bases, J lost 1 base, and 15 bases lay in between. Germline CDR1 KGHSY, CDR2 FQNENV. The CDR3 spans 16 residues. CDR3 residues: CASSQPQGPENTEAFF. In DNA form, the CDR3 reads TGTGCCAGCAGCCAGCCGCAGGGGCCGGAGAACACTGAAGCTTTCTTT.

The J gene is TRBJ2-7, the V gene TRBV13; 9 bases are a match to TRBD1. The CDR3 runs 18 residues. CDR1 and CDR2 from the germline V gene are PRHDT and FYEKMQ (reference sequence). V shed 1 base, J shed 5 bases, and the junction held 15 bases outside the gene matches. CDR3 coding DNA: TGTGCCAGCAGCTTAGATGGGGTAGGCCGGACAGGGGCTGACGAGCAGTACTTC. Encoded protein: CASSLDGVGRTGADEQYF.

The chain joins TRBV28 to TRBJ2-7; the D call may be TRBD1 or TRBD2 (5 bases each). V was trimmed by 7 bases and J by 2 bases, leaving 15 bases between them. CDR1 and CDR2 (germline): MDHEN, SYDVKM. The CDR3 is 14 residues long. This chain's CDR3 is CASNRGRGAYEQYF. CDR3 sequence (DNA): TGTGCCAGCAACCGGGGTAGGGGAGCCTACGAGCAGTACTTC.

The V and J genes are TRBV4-1 and TRBJ2-1, with 8 nucleotides matching TRBD1. CDR3 length equals 17 residues. The V and J ends lost 1 base and 9 bases, in that order; junction bases with no gene match: 14. Looked up from germline, CDR1 is MGHRA and CDR2 is YSYEKL. The CDR3 nucleotides are TGCGCCAGCAGCCAAGGGAAATTACCGGGACAGGCGTTTGAGCAGTTCTTC. This gives the protein CASSQGKLPGQAFEQFF.

The V gene is TRBV7-2, the J gene TRBJ2-1; TRBD2 matches at 10 bases. The CDR3 is 16 amino acids. Per the germline V gene, CDR1 is SGHTA and CDR2 is FQGNSA. V was pared by 1 base and J by 9 bases, with 9 bases of the junction left unmatched. CDR3 amino acids: CASSLEGAGGWTEQFF. CDR3 sequence (DNA): TGTGCCAGCAGCTTAGAAGGAGCGGGGGGGTGGACTGAGCAGTTCTTC.

This clone occurred once. At the DNA level, this CDR3 is encoded by other sequences in the same sample as well. This chain joins TRBV15 and TRBJ1-1, with D perhaps matching TRBD1 (5 bases). Germline CDR1 is LNHNV and CDR2 is YYDKDF (reference sequence). CDR3 length: 14 amino acids. Trimming removed 1 base at V and 1 base at J, with 7 bases between. In DNA, the CDR3 is TGTGCCACCAGCAGAGGGGGCGAGAACACTGAAGCTTTCTTT. Its translation is CATSRGGENTEAFF.

The table lists this clone with a few counts. This chain links TRBV21-1 with TRBJ2-5. TRBV21-1 is noted as a pseudogene. CDR3 size: 14 residues. The CDR3 reads CASSKEAALETQYF. CDR3 in DNA: TGTGCCAGCAGCAAAGAGGCAGCCCTGGAGACCCAGTACTTC.

V is TRBV13 and J is TRBJ2-1, with 9 positions matching TRBD2. The CDR3 is 16 residues long. Germline trimming cut 5 bases from V and 9 bases from J; bases unmatched to any gene: 14. Germline V CDR1 and CDR2: PRHDT, FYEKMQ (reference sequence). The CDR3 DNA reads TGTGCCAGCAGCCCAAGGACTAGCGCTTCAAGGGGTGAGCAGTTCTTC. Translated: CASSPRTSASRGEQFF.

CDR3 protein: CASSLGRTGYGYTF. The CDR3 nucleotides read TGTGCCAGCAGCTTGGGAAGGACAGGGTATGGCTACACCTTC. The chain combines TRBV5-4 with TRBJ1-2; 8 positions agree with TRBD1. The germline V gene encodes CDR1 SGHNT and CDR2 YYREEE (reference sequence). V gave up 0 bases and J gave up 5 bases; unmatched junction bases: 3. This CDR3 has 14 residues.

The rearrangement links TRBV4-3 to TRBJ2-2; D not resolved. CDR3 size: 16 residues. Per germline, CDR1 LGHNA and CDR2 YSLEER. V was trimmed by 0 bases and J by 6 bases, leaving 14 bases between them. The CDR3 region is CASSQDFPWAAGELFF. The CDR3 bases are TGCGCCAGCAGCCAAGATTTCCCGTGGGCCGCCGGGGAGCTGTTTTTT.

The table lists this clone with a few counts. The chain links TRBV27 to TRBJ1-1, with D possibly being TRBD1 (6 bases). The V and J ends lost 6 bases and 11 bases respectively, with 13 bases between them. CDR1 and CDR2 from the germline V gene are MNHEY and SMNVEV (reference sequence). This CDR3 contains 11 residues. This CDR3 reads CASRTGRIAFF. The CDR3 nucleotides are TGTGCCAGCAGAACAGGGCGCATCGCTTTCTTT.

This clone appeared once. The V gene is TRBV19, the J gene TRBJ2-5; D is possibly TRBD1 (6 bases). CDR1 and CDR2 (germline): LNHDA, SQIVND (reference sequence). This CDR3 region has 14 residues. With 5 bases removed from V and 7 bases from J, the gap between germline ends came to 17 bases. The CDR3 region is CASSGSGVEATQYF. The CDR3 DNA sequence: TGTGCCAGTAGTGGCTCAGGGGTCGAGGCGACCCAGTACTTC.

V usage is TRBV13 and J usage is TRBJ2-7; no reliable D call. The CDR3 spans 16 residues. Germline CDR1 reads PRHDT; CDR2 reads FYEKMQ (reference sequence). Between the trimmed V and J ends, which lost 4 bases and 1 base, there was a span of 17 bases. Written as DNA, the CDR3 is TGTGCCAGCAGCTCCCATTGGGCAGACACATCCTACGAGCAGTACTTC. It encodes CASSSHWADTSYEQYF.

The CDR3 here is CASSLMDTYNEQFF. As DNA, the CDR3 is TGTGCCAGCAGCCTTATGGACACTTACAATGAGCAGTTCTTC. This chain joins TRBV11-1 and TRBJ2-1, with D maybe TRBD1 (5 bases). The CDR3 spans 14 residues. Trimming took 5 bases from V and 4 from J, leaving 12 bases between them. Germline CDR1 SGHAT, CDR2 FQDESV (reference sequence).

The V and J genes are TRBV11-2 and TRBJ1-2, with D uncertain. In germline, CDR1 is SGHAT, CDR2 FQNNGV. The CDR3 loop spans 14 amino acids. V lost 3 bases and J lost 5, with 13 bases in between. The CDR3, as DNA: TGTGCCAGCAGCTTCAGCAGGTCGGGGTATGGCTACACCTTC. This translates into CASSFSRSGYGYTF.

This clone was counted once. The V call is TRBV7-9, the J call TRBJ2-7, with D unclear. The CDR3 is made up of 12 amino acids. CDR1 SEHNR and CDR2 FQNEAQ come from the germline V gene (reference sequence). V lost 7 bases to trimming and J lost 2 bases, with 9 bases between them. CDR3 amino acids: CASNLGPYEQYF. In DNA form, the CDR3 reads TGTGCCAGCAACTTGGGTCCCTACGAGCAGTACTTC.

The chain employs TRBV7-9 and TRBJ1-4, with TRBD1 as a possible D gene (5 bases). Per the germline V gene, CDR1 is SEHNR and CDR2 is FQNEAQ (reference sequence). This CDR3 has 16 amino acids. Trimming cost V 4 bases and J 0 bases, with 12 bases left between them. DNA for the CDR3: TGTGCCAGCAGCTCCCGGAGAGGGGCAACTAATGAAAAACTGTTTTTT. Its translation: CASSSRRGATNEKLFF.

This clone was seen once. The chain joins TRBV4-1 to TRBJ1-1; 8 bases match TRBD1. Germline CDR1 reads MGHRA; CDR2 reads YSYEKL. The CDR3 contains 15 residues. The V gene end was trimmed by 2 bases and the J gene end by 4 bases; junction bases not matched to a gene: 6. The CDR3, as DNA: TGCGCCAGCAGCCAATTGACAGGGGTAGGCACTGAAGCTTTCTTT. This encodes CASSQLTGVGTEAFF.

This chain links TRBV9 with TRBJ2-1; no reliable D call. Trimming took off 5 bases at V and 5 bases at J, with 20 bases between the two ends. The CDR3 sequence is 16 residues long. Per the germline V gene, CDR1 is SGDLS and CDR2 is YYNGEE. This chain's CDR3 is CASSDDRGRLHNEQFF. The DNA for the CDR3 is TGTGCCAGCAGTGACGACCGCGGCCGGCTCCACAATGAGCAGTTCTTC.

Worth noting for this clone: Additional DNA sequences in this sample encode the identical CDR3. V gene TRBV7-3 combines with J gene TRBJ2-1; 11 bases line up with TRBD2. CDR1 is SGHTA and CDR2 is FQGTGA in the germline V gene. CDR3 size: 16 residues. V gave up 2 bases and J gave up 2 bases; unmatched junction bases: 2. In nucleotides, the CDR3 is TGTGCCAGCAGCTTACTAGCGGGAGGTGCCTACAATGAGCAGTTCTTC. Protein product: CASSLLAGGAYNEQFF.

This chain uses TRBV15 with TRBJ2-7; D may be TRBD1 (6 bases). The germline CDR1 and CDR2 sequences are LNHNV and YYDKDF (reference sequence). V was shortened by 9 bases and J by 3 bases, with 18 bases between the two germline ends. CDR3 length equals 14 residues. CDR3 nucleotide sequence: TGTGCCACATCTTTACCGGGACAATTCTACGAGCAGTACTTC. Translating it yields CATSLPGQFYEQYF.

The chain uses TRBV27 and TRBJ2-3, with 9 bases identical to TRBD2. CDR3 length equals 16 residues. Germline lookup yields CDR1 MNHEY and CDR2 SMNVEV (reference sequence). Unmatched junction bases numbered 9, after V lost 5 bases and J lost 3 bases. CDR3 protein: CASSTLAGVGTDTQYF. The CDR3 DNA reads as TGTGCCAGCAGTACGTTAGCGGGAGTGGGGACAGATACGCAGTATTTT.